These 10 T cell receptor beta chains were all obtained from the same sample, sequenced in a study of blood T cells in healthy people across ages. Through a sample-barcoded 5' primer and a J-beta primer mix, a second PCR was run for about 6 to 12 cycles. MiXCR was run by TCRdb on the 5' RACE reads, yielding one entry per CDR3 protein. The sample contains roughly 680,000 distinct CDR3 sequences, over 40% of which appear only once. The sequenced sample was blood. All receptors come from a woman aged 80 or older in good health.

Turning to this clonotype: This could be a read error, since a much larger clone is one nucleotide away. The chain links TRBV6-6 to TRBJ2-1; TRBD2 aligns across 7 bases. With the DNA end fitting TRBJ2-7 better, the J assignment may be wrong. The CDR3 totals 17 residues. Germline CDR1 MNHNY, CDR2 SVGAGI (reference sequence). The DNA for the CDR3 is TGTGCCAGCAGTCCGGGACGAGCGGGGAGCTCCTACAATGAGCAGTACTTC. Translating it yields CASSPGRAGSSYNEQYF.

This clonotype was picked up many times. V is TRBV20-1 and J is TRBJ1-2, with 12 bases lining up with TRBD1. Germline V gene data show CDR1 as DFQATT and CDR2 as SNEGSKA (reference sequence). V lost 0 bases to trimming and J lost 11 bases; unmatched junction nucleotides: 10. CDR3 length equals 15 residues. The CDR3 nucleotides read TGCAGTGCTAGAGATGGACGGCCGGGACAGGGGGCTTACACCTTC. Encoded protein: CSARDGRPGQGAYTF.

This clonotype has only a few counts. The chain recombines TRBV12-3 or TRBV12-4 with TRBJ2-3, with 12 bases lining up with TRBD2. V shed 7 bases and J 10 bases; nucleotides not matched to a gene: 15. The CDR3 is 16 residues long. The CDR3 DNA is TGTGCCAGCAACCGAGGAGCTAGCGGGGGGGCGGAGGCGCAGTATTTT. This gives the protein CASNRGASGGAEAQYF.

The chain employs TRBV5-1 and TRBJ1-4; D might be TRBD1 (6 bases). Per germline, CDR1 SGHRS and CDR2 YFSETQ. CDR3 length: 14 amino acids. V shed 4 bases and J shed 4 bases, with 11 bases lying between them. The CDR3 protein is CASSGGQGNEKLFF. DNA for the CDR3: TGCGCCAGCAGCGGGGGGCAGGGTAATGAAAAACTGTTTTTT. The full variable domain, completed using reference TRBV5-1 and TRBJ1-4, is KAGVTQTPRYLIKTRGQQVTLSCSPISGHRSVSWYQQTPGQGLQFLFEYFSETQRNKGNFPGRFSGRQFSNSRSEMNVSTLELGDSALYLCASSGGQGNEKLFFGSGTQLSVL.

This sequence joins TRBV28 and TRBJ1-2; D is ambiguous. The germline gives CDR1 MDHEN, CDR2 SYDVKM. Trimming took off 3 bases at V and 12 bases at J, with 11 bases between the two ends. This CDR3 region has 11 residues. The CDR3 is CASSLREADTF. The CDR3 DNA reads TGTGCCAGCAGTTTGCGCGAGGCGGACACCTTC.

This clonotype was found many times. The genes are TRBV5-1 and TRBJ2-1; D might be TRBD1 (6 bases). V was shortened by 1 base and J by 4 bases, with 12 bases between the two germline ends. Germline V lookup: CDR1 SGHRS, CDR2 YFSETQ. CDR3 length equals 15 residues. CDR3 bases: TGCGCCAGCAGCTTGAGCAGGGGTCCGTACAATGAGCAGTTCTTC. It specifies CASSLSRGPYNEQFF.

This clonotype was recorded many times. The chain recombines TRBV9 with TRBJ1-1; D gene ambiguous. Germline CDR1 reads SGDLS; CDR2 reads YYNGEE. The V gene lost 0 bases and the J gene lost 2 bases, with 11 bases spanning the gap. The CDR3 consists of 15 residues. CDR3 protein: CASSVGNTVNTEAFF. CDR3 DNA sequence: TGTGCCAGCAGCGTAGGTAACACGGTAAACACTGAAGCTTTCTTT.

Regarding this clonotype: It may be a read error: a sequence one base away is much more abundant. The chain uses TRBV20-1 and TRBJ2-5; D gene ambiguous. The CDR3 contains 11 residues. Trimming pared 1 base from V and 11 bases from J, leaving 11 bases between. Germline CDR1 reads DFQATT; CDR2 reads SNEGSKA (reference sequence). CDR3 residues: CSARVPGEQYF. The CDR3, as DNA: TGCAGTGCTAGAGTCCCCGGTGAGCAGTACTTC.

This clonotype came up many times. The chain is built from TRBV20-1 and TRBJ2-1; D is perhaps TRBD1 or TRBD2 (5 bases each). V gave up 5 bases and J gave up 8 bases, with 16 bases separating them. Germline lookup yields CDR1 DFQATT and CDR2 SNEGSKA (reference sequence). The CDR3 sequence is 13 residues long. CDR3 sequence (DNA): TGCAGTGCTGGCCCGGCTAGCAGGGATGAGCAGTTCTTC. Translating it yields CSAGPASRDEQFF.

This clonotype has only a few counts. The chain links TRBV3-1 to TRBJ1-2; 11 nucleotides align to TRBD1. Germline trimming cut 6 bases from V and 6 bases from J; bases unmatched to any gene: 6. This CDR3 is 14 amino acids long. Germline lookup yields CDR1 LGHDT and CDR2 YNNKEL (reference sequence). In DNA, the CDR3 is TGTGCCAGCAGTGATGGGACAGGGGGGCATGGCTACACCTTC. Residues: CASSDGTGGHGYTF.